The sequence of this T cell receptor (beta chain) was determined in a study of cytomegalovirus exposure and HLA in healthy donors. Study information: The platform used for the 100 to 150 validation repertoires matched that of the 666 first-cohort repertoires, a later analysis reported.

The CDR3 has 15 amino acids. Germline-derived CDR1 and CDR2 are SQVTM and ANQGSEA. V shed 4 bases and J shed 0 bases, with 13 bases lying between them. Repertoires were generated with immunoSEQ multiplex PCR, while TCRdb's copy carries only in-frame clones and drops some. The sample holds 250,000 to 400,000 clones, 75% to 90% seen once. V is TRBV29-1 and J is TRBJ2-4, with D perhaps being TRBD1 or TRBD2 (5 bases each). The TCR comes from a woman aged 25 to 39 in good health and CMV-seropositive. Material for sequencing was PBMCs. This chain's CDR3 is CSVGGQGLAKNIQYF. The CDR3 nucleotides are TGCAGCGTTGGAGGGCAGGGATTAGCCAAAAACATTCAGTACTTC.